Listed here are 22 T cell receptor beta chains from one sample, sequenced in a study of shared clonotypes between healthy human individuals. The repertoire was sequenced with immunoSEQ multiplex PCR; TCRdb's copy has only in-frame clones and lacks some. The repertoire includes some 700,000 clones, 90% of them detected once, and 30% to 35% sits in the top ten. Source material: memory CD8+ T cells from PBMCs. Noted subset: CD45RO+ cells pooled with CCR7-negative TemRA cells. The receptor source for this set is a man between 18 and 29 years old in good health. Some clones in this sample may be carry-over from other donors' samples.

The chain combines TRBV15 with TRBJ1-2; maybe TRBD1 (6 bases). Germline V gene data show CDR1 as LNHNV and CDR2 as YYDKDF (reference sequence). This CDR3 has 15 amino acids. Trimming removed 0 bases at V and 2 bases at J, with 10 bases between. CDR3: CATSREGGQNYGYTF. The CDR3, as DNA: TGTGCCACCAGCAGAGAGGGGGGGCAGAACTATGGCTACACCTTC.

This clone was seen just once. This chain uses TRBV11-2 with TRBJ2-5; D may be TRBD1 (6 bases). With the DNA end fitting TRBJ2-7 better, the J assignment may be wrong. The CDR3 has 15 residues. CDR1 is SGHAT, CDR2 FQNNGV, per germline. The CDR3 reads CASSLGWQGRYEQYF. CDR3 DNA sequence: TGTGCCAGCAGCTTGGGCTGGCAGGGGCGCTACGAGCAGTACTTC.

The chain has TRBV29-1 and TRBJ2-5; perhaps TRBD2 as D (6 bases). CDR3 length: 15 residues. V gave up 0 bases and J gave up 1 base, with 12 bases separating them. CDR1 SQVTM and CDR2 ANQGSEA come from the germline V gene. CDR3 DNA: TGCAGCGTTGAAGAGGTGGGAGGATCCCAAGAGACCCAGTACTTC. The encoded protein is CSVEEVGGSQETQYF.

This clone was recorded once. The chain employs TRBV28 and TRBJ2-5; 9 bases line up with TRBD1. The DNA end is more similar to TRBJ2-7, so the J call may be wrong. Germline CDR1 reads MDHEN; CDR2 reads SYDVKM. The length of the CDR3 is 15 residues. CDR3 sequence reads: CASDSAGQGLPEQYF. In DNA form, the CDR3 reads TGTGCCAGCGATTCCGCGGGACAGGGTTTACCCGAGCAGTACTTC.

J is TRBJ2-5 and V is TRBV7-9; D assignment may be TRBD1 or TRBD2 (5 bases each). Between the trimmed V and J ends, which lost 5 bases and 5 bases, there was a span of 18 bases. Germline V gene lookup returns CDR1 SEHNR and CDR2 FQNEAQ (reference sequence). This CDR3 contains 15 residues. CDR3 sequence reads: CASSGWGKSGETQYF. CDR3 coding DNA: TGTGCCAGCAGCGGGTGGGGGAAGTCTGGGGAGACCCAGTACTTC.

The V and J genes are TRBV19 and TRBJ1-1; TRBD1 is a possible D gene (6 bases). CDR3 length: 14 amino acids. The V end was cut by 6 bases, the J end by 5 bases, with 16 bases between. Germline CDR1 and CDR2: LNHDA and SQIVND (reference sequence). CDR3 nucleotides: TGTGCCAGTAGGGACACAGGGTGGGGGACTGAAGCTTTCTTT. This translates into CASRDTGWGTEAFF.

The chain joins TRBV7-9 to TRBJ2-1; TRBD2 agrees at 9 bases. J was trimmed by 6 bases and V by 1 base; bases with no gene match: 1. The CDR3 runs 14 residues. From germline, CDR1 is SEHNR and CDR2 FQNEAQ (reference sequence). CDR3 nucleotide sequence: TGTGCCAGCAGCTTAGTAGCGGGAGTCAATGAGCAGTTCTTC. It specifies CASSLVAGVNEQFF.

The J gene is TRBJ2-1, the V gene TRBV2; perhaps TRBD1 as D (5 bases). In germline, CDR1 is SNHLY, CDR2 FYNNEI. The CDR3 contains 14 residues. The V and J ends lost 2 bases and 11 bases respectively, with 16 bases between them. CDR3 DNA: TGTGCCAGCAGTGAATCTCTGGACCCAGGGAAGCAGTTCTTC. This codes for CASSESLDPGKQFF.

The CDR3 is CASSFGASGSGETQYF. DNA for the CDR3: TGTGCCAGCAGTTTTGGTGCTAGCGGGAGTGGAGAGACCCAGTACTTC. J is TRBJ2-5 and V is TRBV28; TRBD2 agrees at 10 bases. The CDR3 spans 16 residues. Germline loops: CDR1 MDHEN, CDR2 SYDVKM. After removal of 3 bases from V and 4 bases from J, the junction contained 8 bases not matched to a gene.

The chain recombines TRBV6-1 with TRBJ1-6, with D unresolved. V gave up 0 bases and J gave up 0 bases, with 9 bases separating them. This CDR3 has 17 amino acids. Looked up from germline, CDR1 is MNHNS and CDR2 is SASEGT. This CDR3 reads CASSEAPASSYNSPLHF. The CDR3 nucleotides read TGTGCCAGCAGTGAAGCTCCGGCGAGCTCCTATAATTCACCCCTCCACTTT.

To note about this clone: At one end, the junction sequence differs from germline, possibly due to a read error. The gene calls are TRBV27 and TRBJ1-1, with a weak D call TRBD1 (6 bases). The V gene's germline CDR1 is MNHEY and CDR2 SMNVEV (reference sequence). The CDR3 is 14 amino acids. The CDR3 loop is CASRLGGGWTEAFF. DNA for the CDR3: TGTGCCAGCCGTTTAGGGGGTGGGTGGACTGAAGCTTTCTTT.

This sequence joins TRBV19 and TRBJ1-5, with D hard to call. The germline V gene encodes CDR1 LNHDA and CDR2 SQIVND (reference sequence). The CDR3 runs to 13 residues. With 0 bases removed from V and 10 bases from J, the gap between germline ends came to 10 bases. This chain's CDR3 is CASSIDLESPQHF. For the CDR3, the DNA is TGTGCCAGTAGTATAGATTTGGAGTCACCCCAGCATTTT.

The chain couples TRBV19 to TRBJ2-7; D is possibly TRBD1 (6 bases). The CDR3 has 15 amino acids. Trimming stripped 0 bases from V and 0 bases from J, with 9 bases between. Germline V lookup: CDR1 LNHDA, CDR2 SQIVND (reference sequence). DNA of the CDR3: TGTGCCAGTAGTATAGATGGGACACACTCCTACGAGCAGTACTTC. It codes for CASSIDGTHSYEQYF.

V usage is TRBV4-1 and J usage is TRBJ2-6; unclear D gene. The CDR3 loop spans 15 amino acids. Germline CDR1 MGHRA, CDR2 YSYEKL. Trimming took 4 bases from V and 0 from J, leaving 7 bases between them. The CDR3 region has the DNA TGCGCCAGCAGCCCCTCGGACTCTGGGGCCAACGTCCTGACTTTC. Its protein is CASSPSDSGANVLTF.

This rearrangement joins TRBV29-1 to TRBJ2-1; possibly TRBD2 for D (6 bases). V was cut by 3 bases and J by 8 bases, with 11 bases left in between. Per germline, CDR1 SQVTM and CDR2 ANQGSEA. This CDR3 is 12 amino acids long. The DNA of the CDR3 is TGCAGCGTTGATGTGGAGGGCGATGAGCAGTTCTTC. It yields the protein CSVDVEGDEQFF.

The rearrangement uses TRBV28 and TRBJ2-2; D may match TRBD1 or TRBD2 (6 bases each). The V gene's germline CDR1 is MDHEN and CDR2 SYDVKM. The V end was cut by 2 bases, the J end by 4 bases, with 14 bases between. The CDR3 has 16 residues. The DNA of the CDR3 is TGTGCCAGCAGTTTAATCCGGGGGCCGGGCACCGGGGAGCTGTTTTTT. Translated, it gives CASSLIRGPGTGELFF. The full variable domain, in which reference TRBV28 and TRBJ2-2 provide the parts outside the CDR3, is DVKVTQSSRYLVKRTGEKVFLECVQDMDHENMFWYRQDPGLGLRLIYFSYDVKMKEKGDIPEGYSVSREKKERFSLILESASTNQTSMYLCASSLIRGPGTGELFFGEGSRLTVL.

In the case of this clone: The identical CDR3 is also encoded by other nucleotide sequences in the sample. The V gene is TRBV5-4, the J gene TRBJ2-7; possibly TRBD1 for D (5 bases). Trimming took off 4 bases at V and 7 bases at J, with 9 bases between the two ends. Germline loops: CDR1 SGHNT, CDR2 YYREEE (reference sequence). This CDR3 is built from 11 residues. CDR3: CASSLGHEQYF. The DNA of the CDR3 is TGTGCCAGCAGCCTCGGACATGAGCAGTACTTC. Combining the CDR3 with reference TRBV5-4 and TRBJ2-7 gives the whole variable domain ETGVTQSPTHLIKTRGQQVTLRCSSQSGHNTVSWYQQALGQGPQFIFQYYREEENGRGNFPPRFSGLQFPNYSSELNVNALELDDSALYLCASSLGHEQYFGPGTRLTVT.

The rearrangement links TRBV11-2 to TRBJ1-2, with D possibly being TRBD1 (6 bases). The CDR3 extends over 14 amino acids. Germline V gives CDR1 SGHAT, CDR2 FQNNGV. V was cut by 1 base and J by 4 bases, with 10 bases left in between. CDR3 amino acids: CASSLVGGSYGYTF. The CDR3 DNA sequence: TGTGCCAGCAGCTTAGTGGGGGGCAGCTATGGCTACACCTTC.

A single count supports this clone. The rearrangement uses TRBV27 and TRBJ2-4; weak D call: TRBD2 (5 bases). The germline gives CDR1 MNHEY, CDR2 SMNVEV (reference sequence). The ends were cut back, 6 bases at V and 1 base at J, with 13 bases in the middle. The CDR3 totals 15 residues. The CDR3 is CASSSLGSAKNIQYF. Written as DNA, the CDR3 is TGTGCCAGCAGCTCCCTGGGGAGTGCCAAAAACATTCAGTACTTC.

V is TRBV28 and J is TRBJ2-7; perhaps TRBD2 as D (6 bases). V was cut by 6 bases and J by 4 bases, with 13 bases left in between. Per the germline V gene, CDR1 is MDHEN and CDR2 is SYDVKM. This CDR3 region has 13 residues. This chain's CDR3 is CASSPSGWYEQYF. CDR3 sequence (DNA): TGTGCCAGCAGCCCCAGCGGGTGGTACGAGCAGTACTTC.

The CDR3 protein is CASSNHRENYEQYF. CDR3 DNA: TGTGCCAGTAGTAACCACAGGGAGAACTACGAGCAGTACTTC. This chain links TRBV19 with TRBJ2-7; D possibly corresponds to TRBD1 (6 bases). Between the trimmed V and J ends, which lost 4 bases and 3 bases, there was a span of 13 bases. The CDR3 runs to 14 residues. The germline gives CDR1 LNHDA, CDR2 SQIVND (reference sequence).

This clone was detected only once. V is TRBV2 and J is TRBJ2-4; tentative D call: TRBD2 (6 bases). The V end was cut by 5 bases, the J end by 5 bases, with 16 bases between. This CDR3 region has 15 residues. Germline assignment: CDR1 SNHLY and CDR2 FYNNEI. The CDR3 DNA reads TGTGCCAGCAGTACGCCTCGGGAGCTCCAAAACATTCAGTACTTC. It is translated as CASSTPRELQNIQYF.